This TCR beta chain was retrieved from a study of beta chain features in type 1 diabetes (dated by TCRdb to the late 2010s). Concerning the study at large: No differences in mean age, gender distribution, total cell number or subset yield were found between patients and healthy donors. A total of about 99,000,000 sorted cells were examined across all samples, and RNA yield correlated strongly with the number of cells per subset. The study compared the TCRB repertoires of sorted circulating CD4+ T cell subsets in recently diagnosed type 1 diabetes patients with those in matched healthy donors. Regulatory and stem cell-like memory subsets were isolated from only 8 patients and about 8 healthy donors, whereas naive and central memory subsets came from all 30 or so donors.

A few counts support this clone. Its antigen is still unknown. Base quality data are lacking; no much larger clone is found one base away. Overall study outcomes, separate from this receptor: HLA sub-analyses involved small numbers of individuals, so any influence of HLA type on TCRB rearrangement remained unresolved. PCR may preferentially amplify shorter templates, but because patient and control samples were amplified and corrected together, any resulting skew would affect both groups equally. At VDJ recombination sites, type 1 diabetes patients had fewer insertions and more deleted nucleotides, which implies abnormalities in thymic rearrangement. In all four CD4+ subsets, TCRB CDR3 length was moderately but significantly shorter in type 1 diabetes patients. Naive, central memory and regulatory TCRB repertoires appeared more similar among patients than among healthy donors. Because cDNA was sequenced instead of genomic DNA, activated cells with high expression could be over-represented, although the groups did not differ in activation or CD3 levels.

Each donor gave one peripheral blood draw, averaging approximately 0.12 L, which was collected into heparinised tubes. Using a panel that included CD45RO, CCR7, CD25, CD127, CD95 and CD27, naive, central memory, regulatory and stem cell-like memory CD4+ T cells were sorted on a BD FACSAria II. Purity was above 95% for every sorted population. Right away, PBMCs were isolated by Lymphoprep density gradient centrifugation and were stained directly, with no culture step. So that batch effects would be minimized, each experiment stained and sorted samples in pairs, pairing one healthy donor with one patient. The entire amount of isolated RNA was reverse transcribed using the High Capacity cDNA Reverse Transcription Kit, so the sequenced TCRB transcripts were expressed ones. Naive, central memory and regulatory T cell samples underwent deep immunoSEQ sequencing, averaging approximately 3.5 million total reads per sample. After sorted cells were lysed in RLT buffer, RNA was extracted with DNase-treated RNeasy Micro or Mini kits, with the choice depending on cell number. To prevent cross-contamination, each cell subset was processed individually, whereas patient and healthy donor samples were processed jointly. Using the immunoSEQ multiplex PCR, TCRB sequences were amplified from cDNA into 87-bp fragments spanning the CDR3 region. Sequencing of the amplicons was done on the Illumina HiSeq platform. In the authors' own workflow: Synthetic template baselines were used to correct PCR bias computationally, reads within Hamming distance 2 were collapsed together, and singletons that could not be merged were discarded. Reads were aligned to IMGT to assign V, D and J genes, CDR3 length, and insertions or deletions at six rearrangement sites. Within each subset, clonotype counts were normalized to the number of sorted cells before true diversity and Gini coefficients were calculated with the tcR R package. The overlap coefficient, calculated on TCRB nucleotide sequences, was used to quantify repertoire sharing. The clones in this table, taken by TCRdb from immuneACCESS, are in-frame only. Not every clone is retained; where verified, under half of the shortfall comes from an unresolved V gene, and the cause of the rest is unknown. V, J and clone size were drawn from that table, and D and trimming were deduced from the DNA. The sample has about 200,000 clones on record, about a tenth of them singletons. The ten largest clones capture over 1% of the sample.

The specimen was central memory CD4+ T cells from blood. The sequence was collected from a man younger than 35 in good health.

Here is the DNA: TGTGCCAGCGCAGAGGGCCCCTACGAGCAGTACTTC. Its product reads: CASAEGPYEQYF. The sequence joins TRBV18 to TRBJ2-7; D gene: possibly TRBD2, on 5 matching bases. CDR1 and CDR2 are drawn from the germline V gene: KGHSH, LQKENI. The CDR3 has 12 amino acids, counting the end cysteine and phenylalanine. Only CDR3 DNA remains: 36 bases, in frame from the first base. Deletion took 8 bases off V and 2 bases off J, with a span of 10 bases between the germline ends.